The source of this T cell receptor (beta chain) is a study of T-cell reconstitution after alpha-beta-depleted transplantation in children. This clonotype showed up many times. The authors prepared the TCRbeta library with unique molecular identifiers. Via MiXCR, TCRdb re-called the PCR reads, giving one row per CDR3 protein. The table has 200,000 to 250,000 distinct CDR3 sequences, approximately 8.9% seen once; the top ten hold 6.3%. Germline loops: CDR1 SGDLS, CDR2 YYNGEE. The CDR3 covers 15 residues. With 0 bases clipped from V and 7 bases from J, the junction kept 10 bases outside the gene matches.

The sample was PBMCs, mostly from graft donor cells, taken 180 days after TCRalphabeta/CD19-depleted stem cell transplant. The clonotype was recovered from a male patient between 5 and 17 years old who had a stem cell transplant for acute lymphoblastic leukemia, so the T cells may come from the graft donor. The V and J genes are TRBV9 and TRBJ2-7, with 7 bases aligning to TRBD2. CDR3 nucleotides: TGTGCCAGCAGCGTAGGGCGCTCGGGGGGAGGGGAGCAGTACTTC. Its protein is CASSVGRSGGGEQYF.